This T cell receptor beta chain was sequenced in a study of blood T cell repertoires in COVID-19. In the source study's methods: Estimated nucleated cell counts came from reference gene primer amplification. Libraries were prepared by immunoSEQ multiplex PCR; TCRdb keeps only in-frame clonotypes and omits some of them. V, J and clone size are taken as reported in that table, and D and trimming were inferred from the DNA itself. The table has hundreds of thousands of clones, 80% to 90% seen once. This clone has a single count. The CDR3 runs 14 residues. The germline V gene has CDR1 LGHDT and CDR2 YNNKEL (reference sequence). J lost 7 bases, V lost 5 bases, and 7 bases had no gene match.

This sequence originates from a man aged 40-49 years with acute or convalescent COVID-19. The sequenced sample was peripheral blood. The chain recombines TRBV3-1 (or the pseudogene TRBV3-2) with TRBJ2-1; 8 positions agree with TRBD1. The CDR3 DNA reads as TGTGCCAGCAGCAAAACAGGGGGTTTGAATGAGCAGTTCTTC. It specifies CASSKTGGLNEQFF.